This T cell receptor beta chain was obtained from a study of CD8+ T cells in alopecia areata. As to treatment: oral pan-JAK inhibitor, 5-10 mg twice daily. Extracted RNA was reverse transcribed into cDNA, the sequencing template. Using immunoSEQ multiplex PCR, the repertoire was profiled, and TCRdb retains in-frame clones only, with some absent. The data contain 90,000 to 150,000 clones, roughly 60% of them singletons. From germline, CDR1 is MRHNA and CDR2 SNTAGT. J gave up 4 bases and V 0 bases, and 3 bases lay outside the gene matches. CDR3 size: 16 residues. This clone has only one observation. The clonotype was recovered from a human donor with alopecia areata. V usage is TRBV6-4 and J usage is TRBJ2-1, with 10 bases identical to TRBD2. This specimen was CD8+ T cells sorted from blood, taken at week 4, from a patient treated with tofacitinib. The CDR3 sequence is CASSDSSGGAYNEQFF. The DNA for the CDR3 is TGTGCCAGCAGTGACTCGAGCGGGGGGGCGTACAATGAGCAGTTCTTC.